This T cell receptor (beta chain) was recovered during a study of blood T cell repertoires in COVID-19. Study as a whole: Italy, Spain and the United States were the sources of the convalescent and acute COVID-19 samples. From T cells, B-cell-depleted T cells, or PBMCs came the material, which was cDNA or gDNA.

The protocol was immunoSEQ multiplex PCR, while the TCRdb copy is restricted to in-frame clones and leaves out a portion. The sample records 180,000 or so clones, 81% being singletons. Sequencing was done on a sample of peripheral blood. The TCR originated in a woman older than 75 with COVID-19, enrolled during active disease.

The CDR3 loop reads CASAQDRGRYGYTF. The CDR3 DNA sequence: TGTGCCAGCGCTCAGGACAGGGGGAGGTATGGCTACACCTTC. The genes are TRBV2 and TRBJ1-2; 10 bases are shared with TRBD1. The CDR3 consists of 14 residues. Germline trimming cut 8 bases from V and 5 bases from J; bases unmatched to any gene: 8. Germline-derived CDR1 and CDR2 are SNHLY and FYNNEI.